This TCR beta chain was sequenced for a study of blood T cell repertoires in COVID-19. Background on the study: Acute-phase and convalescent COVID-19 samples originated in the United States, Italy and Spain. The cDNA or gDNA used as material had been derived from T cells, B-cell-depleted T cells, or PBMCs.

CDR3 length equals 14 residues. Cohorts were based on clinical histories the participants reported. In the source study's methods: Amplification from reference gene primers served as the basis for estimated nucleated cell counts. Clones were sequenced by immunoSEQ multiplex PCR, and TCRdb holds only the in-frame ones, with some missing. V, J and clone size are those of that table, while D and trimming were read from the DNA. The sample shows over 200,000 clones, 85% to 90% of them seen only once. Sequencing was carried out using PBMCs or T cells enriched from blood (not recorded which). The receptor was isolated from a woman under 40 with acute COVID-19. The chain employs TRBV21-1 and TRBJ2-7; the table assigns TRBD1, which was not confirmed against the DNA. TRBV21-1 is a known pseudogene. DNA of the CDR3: TGTGCCAGCAGCATCCGGGACAGTTTCTACGAGCAGTACTTC. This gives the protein CASSIRDSFYEQYF.